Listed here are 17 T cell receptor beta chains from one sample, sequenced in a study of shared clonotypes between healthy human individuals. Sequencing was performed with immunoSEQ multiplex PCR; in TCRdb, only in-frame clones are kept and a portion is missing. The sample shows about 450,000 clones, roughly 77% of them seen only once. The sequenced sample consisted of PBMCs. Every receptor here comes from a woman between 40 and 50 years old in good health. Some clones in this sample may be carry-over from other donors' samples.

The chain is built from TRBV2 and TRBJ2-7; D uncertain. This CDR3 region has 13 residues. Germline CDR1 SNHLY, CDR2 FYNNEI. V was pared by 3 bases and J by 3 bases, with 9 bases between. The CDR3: CASSDMWGYEQYF. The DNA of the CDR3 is TGTGCCAGCAGTGATATGTGGGGCTACGAGCAGTACTTC. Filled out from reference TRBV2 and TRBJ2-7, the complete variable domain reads EPEVTQTPSHQVTQMGQEVILRCVPISNHLYFYWYRQILGQKVEFLVSFYNNEISEKSEIFDDQFSVERPDGSNFTLKIRSTKLEDSAMYFCASSDMWGYEQYFGPGTRLTVT.

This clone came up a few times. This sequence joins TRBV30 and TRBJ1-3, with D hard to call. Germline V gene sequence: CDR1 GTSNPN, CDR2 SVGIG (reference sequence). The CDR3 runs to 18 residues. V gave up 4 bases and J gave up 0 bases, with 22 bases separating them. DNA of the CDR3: TGTGCCTGGACAACAGCAAGAATGGGTTTAAGCTCTGGAAACACCATATATTTT. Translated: CAWTTARMGLSSGNTIYF.

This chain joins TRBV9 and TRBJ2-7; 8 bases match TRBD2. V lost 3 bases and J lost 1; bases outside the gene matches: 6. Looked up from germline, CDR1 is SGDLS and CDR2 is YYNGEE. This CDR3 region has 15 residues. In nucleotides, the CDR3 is TGTGCCAGCAGCGCGAGAGCGGGAGTTTCCTACGAGCAGTACTTC. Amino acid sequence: CASSARAGVSYEQYF.

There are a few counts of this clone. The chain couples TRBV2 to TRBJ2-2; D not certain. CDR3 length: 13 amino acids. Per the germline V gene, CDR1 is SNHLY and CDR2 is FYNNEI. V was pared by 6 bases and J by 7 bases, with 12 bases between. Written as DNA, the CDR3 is TGTGCCAGCAGAAACAACTGGGGCGGGGAGCTGTTTTTT. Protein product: CASRNNWGGELFF.

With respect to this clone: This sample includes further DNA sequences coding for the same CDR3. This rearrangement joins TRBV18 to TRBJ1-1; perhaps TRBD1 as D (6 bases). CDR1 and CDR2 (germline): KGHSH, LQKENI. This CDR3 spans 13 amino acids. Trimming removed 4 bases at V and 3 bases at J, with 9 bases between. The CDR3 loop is CASSQGVDTEAFF. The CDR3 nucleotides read TGTGCCAGCTCACAGGGGGTGGACACTGAAGCTTTCTTT.

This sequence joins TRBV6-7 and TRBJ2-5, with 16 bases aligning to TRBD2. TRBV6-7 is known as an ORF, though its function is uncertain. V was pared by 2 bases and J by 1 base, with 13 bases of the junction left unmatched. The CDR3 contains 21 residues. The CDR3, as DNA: TGTGCCAGCAGTTACGAAGCGATCAGGGGACTAGCGGGAGGGCTCCAAGAGACCCAGTACTTC. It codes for CASSYEAIRGLAGGLQETQYF.

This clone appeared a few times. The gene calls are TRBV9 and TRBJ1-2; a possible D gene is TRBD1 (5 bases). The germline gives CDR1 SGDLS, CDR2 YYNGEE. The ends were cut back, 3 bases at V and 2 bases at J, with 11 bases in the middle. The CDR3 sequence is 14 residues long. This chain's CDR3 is CASSATGTNYGYTF. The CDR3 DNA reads TGTGCCAGCAGCGCGACCGGGACCAACTATGGCTACACCTTC.

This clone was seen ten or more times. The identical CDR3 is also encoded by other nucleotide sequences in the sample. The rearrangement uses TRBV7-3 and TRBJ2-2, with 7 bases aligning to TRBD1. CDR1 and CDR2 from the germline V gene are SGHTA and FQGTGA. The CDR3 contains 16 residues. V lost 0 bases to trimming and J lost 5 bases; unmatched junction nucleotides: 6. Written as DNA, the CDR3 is TGTGCCAGCAGCTTAACAACAGGGGCAGATACCGGGGAGCTGTTTTTT. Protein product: CASSLTTGADTGELFF.

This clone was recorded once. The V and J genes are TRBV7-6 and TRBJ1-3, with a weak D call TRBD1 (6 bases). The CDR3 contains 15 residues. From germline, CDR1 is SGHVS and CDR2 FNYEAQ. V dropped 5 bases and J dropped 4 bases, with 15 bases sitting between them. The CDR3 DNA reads TGTGCCAGCAGCCCACCGGGGGGGCGAGGAAACACCATATATTTT. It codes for CASSPPGGRGNTIYF.

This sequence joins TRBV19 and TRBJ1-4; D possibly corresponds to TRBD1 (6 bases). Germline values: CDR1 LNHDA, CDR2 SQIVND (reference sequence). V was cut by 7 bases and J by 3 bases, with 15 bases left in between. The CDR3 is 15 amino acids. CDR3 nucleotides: TGTGCCAGTAAAGTACGGGGGGCGGCTAATGAAAAACTGTTTTTT. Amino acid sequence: CASKVRGAANEKLFF.

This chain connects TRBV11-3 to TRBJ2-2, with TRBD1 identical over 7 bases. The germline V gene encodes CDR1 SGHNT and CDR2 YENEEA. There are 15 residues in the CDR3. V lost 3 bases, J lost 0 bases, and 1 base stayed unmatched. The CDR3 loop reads CASSFGQANTGELFF. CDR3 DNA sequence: TGTGCCAGCAGCTTTGGACAGGCGAACACCGGGGAGCTGTTTTTT.

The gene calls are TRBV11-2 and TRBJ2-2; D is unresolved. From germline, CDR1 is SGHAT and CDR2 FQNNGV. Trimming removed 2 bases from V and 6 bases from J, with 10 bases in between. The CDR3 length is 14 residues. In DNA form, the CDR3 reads TGTGCCAGCAGCTTAAGATCCGGCCCCGGGGAGCTGTTTTTT. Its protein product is CASSLRSGPGELFF. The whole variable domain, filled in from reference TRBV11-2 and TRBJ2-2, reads EAGVAQSPRYKIIEKRQSVAFWCNPISGHATLYWYQQILGQGPKLLIQFQNNGVVDDSQLPKDRFSAERLKGVDSTLKIQPAKLEDSAVYLCASSLRSGPGELFFGEGSRLTVL.

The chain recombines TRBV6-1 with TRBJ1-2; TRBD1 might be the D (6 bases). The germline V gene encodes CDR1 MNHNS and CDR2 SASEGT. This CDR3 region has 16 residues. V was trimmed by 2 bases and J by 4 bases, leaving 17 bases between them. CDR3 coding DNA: TGTGCCAGCAGTGAACAACAGGGTGGATTGAGCTATGGCTACACCTTC. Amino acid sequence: CASSEQQGGLSYGYTF.

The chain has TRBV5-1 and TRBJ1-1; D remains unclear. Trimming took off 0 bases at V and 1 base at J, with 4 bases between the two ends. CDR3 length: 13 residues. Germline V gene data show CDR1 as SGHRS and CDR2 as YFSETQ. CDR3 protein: CASSLDSNTEAFF. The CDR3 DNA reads TGCGCCAGCAGCTTGGACTCGAACACTGAAGCTTTCTTT.

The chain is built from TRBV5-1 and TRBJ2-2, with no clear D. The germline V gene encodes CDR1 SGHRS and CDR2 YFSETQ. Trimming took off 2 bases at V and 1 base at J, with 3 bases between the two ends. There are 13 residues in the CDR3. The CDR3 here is CASSFLNTGELFF. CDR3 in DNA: TGCGCCAGCAGCTTTTTGAACACCGGGGAGCTGTTTTTT.

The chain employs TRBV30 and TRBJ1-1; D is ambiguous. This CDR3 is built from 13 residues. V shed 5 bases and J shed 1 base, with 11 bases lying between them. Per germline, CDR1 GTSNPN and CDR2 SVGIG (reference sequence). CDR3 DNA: TGTGCCTGGCGGACGAAGGGGAACACTGAAGCTTTCTTT. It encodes CAWRTKGNTEAFF.

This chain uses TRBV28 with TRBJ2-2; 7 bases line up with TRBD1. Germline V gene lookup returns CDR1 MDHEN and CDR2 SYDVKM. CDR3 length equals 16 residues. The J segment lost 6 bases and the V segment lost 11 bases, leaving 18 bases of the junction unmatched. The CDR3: CASTSTGLPLAGELFF. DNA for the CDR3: TGTGCCTCTACGTCGACAGGGTTGCCTTTAGCCGGGGAGCTGTTTTTT.